This T cell receptor (beta chain) was sequenced for a study of PD-1 blockade in classical Hodgkin lymphoma (dated by TCRdb to about 2020). Regarding the research as a whole: Nivolumab dosing was 3 mg/kg intravenously every 2 weeks, continuing until either disease progression or unacceptable toxicity. A peripheral blood immune signature of response to PD-1 blockade in classical Hodgkin lymphoma was defined using TCR beta sequencing and CyTOF.

Genomic DNA was isolated using the Qiagen DNeasy kit from unsorted PBMCs as well as from negatively selected CD4+ and CD8+ fractions. TCR beta CDR3 regions were subjected to amplification by immunoSEQ multiplex PCR with primers that anneal to V and J segments. A synthetic immune receptor repertoire was used to minimize amplification bias, and any remaining bias was removed computationally after sequencing. Concerning the study's data processing: Custom Python scripts were used to quantify repertoire diversity as the Shannon entropy index. Unsorted, CD4+ and CD8+ repertoires were examined separately, except in combined analyses, for which CD4+ and CD8+ sequences were merged in silico. A clone was considered expanded if an increase in frequency of at least 2-fold after treatment relative to C1D1 was found, and a pseudocount of 0.5 was applied to clones undetected at baseline. Clones with 0 or 1 copy at C1D1 were defined as singleton clones, while clones with 2 or more copies were defined as non-singleton clones. Clones expanded in unsorted samples were labelled as CD4+, CD8+ or unknown by matching protein sequences in sorted samples from the same patient. Diversity changes from C1D1 to C4D1 were tested in paired samples using Wilcoxon tests. Not all clones reach the TCRdb copy of this immuneACCESS table, which keeps in-frame sequences only. Checked studies attribute under half of the gap to unresolved V genes and leave the rest unexplained. From that table come the V and J calls and clone size; the DNA was used to work out D and trimming. Present in this sample are about 30,000 clones, more than 60% of which were seen just once. 15% of the sample comes from the top ten.

This specimen's time point label, per the study, means: cycle 2 day 1 (C2D1) of nivolumab. Every trial patient had relapsed following autologous stem cell transplantation, and prior brentuximab vedotin exposure was what differed among cohorts A, B and C. The trial cohort was composed of about 53 patients with relapsed/refractory classical Hodgkin lymphoma, for whom complete response, partial response or progressive disease was recorded as best overall response. Single-agent nivolumab was administered to trial patients in the multi-cohort phase II CheckMate 205 trial. An independent review committee assessed best overall response by applying the 2007 International Working Group response criteria. Trial PBMCs were obtained immediately prior to nivolumab initiation (C1D1) and on therapy at cycle 2 day 1 and cycle 4 day 1. After peripheral blood was drawn into 8 mL Vacutainer Cell Preparation Tubes, PBMCs were isolated by centrifugation and then cryopreserved.

Relative to germline, V is 2 bases shorter and J is 0 bases shorter, with 11 bases between their ends. Reading from cysteine to phenylalanine, the CDR3 counts 16 amino acids. Of the read, only the CDR3 DNA is kept; its 48 bases are in frame from base 1. Sequences SGHNT (CDR1) and YYREEE (CDR2) are obtained from the germline V gene (reference sequence). The study at large found these results: Baseline diversity similar to that of newly diagnosed patients was observed in trial patients achieving complete response, whereas significantly lower diversity was observed in partial responders and progressors. Baseline TCR diversity was reported as lower in newly diagnosed patients than in healthy donors, and lower still in relapsed/refractory patients. Patients starting nivolumab less than 1 year after ASCT had lower diversity and were excluded from later analyses to avoid confounding by immune reconstitution. By C4D1, a significant rise was seen in CD4+ TCR diversity but not in CD8+ TCR diversity (p=0.0027 vs p=0.16), and the rise was most apparent among complete responders (p=0.02). The study was restricted to a single clinical trial cohort, and the causes of repertoire differences, possibly disease activity or prior therapy, were left undefined.

A remark on this clone: No cognate antigen has been identified for it. Per-base quality was not reported, and no clone a single base away is much larger than it.

The chain joins TRBV5-4 to TRBJ1-4; matching of 5 bases hints at TRBD1 as the D gene. This receptor was obtained from a human donor with classical Hodgkin lymphoma. Sample: peripheral blood mononuclear cells (PBMCs), taken before the second cycle of nivolumab. CDR3 protein: CASSFGGATTNEKLFF. The DNA sequence is TGTGCCAGCAGCTTTGGAGGGGCCACAACTAATGAAAAACTGTTTTTT.